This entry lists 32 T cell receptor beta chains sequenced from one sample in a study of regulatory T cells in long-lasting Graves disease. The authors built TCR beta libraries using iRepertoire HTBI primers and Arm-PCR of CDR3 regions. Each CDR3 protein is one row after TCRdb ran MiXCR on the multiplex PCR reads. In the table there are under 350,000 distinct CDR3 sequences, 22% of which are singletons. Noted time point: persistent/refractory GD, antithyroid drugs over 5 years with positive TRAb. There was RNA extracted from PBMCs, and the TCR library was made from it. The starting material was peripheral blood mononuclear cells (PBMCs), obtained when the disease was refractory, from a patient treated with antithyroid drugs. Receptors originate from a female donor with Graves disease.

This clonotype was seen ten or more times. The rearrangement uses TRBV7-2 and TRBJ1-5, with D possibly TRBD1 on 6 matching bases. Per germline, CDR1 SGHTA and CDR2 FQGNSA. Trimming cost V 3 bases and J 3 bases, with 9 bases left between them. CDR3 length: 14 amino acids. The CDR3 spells CASSLGAVNQPQHF. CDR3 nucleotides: TGTGCCAGCAGCTTGGGGGCAGTCAATCAGCCCCAGCATTTT. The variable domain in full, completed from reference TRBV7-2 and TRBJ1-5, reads GAGVSQSPSNKVTEKGKDVELRCDPISGHTALYWYRQSLGQGLEFLIYFQGNSAPDKSGLPSDRFSAERTGGSVSTLTIQRTQQEDSAVYLCASSLGAVNQPQHFGDGTRLSIL.

The CDR3 coding sequence is TGTGCCAGCAGCTTAAACATGATCCCCTCGGGTGGCAATCAGCCCCAGCATTTT. It encodes CASSLNMIPSGGNQPQHF. The rearrangement joins TRBV7-2 to TRBJ1-5; D remains unclear. With 2 bases removed from V and 2 bases from J, the gap between germline ends came to 19 bases. CDR3 length equals 18 residues. The germline V gene has CDR1 SGHTA and CDR2 FQGNSA.

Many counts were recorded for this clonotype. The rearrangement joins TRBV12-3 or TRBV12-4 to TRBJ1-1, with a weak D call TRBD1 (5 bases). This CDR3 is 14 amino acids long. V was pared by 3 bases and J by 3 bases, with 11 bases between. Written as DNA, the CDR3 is TGTGCCAGCAGTTTTTCGCAGGGTCACACTGAAGCTTTCTTT. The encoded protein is CASSFSQGHTEAFF.

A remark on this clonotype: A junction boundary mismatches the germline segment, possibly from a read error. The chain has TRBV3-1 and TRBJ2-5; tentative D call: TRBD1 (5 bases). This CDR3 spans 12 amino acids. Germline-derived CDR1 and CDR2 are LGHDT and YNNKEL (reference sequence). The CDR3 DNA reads TGTGCCAGCAGTCGGACATCTGAGACCCAGCACTTC. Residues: CASSRTSETQHF.

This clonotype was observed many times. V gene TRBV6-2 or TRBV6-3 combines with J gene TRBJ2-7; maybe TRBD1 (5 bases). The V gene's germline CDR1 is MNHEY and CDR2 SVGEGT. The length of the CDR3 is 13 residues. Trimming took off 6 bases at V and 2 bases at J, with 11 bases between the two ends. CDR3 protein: CASSQGIPYEQYF. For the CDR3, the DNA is TGTGCCAGCAGCCAGGGAATCCCCTACGAGCAGTACTTC.

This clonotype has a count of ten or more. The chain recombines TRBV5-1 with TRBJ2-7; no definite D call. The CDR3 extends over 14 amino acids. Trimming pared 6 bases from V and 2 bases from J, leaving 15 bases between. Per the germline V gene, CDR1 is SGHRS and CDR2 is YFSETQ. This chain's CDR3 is CASTFVDATYEQYF. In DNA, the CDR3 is TGCGCCAGCACGTTTGTGGACGCAACCTACGAGCAGTACTTC.

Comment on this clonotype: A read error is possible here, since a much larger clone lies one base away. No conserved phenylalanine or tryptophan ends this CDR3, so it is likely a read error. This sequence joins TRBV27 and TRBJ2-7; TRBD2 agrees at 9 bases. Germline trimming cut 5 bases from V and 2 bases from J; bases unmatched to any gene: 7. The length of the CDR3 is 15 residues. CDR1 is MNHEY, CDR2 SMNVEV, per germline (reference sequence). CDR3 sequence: CASSKVGLAAYEQYL. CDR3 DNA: TGTGCCAGCAGTAAGGTGGGACTAGCCGCCTACGAGCAGTACCTC.

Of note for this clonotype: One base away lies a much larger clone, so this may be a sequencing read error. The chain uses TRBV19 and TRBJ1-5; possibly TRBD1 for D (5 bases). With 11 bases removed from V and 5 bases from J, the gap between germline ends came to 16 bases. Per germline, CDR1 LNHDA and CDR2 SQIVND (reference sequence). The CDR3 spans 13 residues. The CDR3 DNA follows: TGTGCCGGTGGGGGTGGCAGGGATCAGCCCCAGCATTTT. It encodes CAGGGGRDQPQHF. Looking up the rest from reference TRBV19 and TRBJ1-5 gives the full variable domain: DGGITQSPKYLFRKEGQNVTLSCEQNLNHDAMYWYRQDPGQGLRLIYYSQIVNDFQKGDIAEGYSVSREKKESFPLTVTSAQKNPTAFYLCAGGGGRDQPQHFGDGTRLSIL.

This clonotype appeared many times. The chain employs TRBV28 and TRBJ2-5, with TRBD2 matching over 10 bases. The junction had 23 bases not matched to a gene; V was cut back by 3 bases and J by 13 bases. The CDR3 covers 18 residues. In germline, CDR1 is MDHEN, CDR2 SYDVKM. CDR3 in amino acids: CASSLRRGLSGRVHFTYF. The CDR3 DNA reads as TGTGCCAGCAGTTTGAGGCGTGGGTTGAGCGGGAGGGTCCACTTCACGTACTTC.

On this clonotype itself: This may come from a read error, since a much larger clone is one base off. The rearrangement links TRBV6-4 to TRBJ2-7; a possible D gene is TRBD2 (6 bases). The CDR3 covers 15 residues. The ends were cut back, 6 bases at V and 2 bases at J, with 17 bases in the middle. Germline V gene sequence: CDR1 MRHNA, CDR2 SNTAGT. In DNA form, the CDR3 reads TGTGCCAGCAGATACTCGCGCGGGGCCGCCTACGAGCAGTACTTC. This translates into CASRYSRGAAYEQYF.

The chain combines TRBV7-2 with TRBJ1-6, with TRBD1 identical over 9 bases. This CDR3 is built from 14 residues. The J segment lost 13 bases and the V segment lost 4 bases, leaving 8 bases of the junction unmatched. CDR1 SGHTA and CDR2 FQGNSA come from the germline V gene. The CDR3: CASSSGTGSLPLHF. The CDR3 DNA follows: TGTGCCAGCAGCTCCGGGACAGGGAGCTTGCCCCTCCACTTT.

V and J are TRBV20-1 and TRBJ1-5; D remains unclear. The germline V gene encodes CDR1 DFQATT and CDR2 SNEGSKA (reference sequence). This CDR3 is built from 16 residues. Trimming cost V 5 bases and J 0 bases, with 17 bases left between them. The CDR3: CSAPLGGPHSNQPQHF. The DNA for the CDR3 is TGCAGTGCTCCTTTAGGAGGACCACATAGCAATCAGCCCCAGCATTTT.

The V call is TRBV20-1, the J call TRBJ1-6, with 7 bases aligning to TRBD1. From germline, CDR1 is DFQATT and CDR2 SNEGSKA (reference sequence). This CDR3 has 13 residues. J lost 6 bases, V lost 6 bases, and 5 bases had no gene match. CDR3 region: CSAGRQGNSPLHF. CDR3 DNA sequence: TGCAGTGCCGGGCGACAGGGTAATTCACCCCTCCACTTT.

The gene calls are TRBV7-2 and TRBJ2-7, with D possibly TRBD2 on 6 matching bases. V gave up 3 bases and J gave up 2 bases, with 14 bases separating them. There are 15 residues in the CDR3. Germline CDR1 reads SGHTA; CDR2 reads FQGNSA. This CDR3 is CASSFYGGPTYEQYF. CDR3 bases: TGTGCCAGCAGCTTCTACGGGGGTCCCACCTACGAGCAGTACTTC.

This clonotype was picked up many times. The CDR3 nucleotides are TGTGCCAGCAGCAGGGGGGGGCCGGCGATTGAAGCTTTCTTT. Its protein product is CASSRGGPAIEAFF. The chain carries TRBV6-2 or TRBV6-3 and TRBJ1-1; 7 bases fit TRBD1. The germline gives CDR1 MNHEY, CDR2 SVGEGT. The CDR3 covers 14 residues. Germline trimming cut 6 bases from V and 7 bases from J; bases unmatched to any gene: 11.

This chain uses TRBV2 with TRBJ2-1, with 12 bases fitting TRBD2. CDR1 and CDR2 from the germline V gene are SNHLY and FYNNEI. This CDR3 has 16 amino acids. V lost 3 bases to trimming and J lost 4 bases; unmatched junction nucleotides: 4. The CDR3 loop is CASSDRLAGAYNEQFF. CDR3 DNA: TGTGCCAGCAGTGACAGACTAGCGGGGGCGTACAATGAGCAGTTCTTC.

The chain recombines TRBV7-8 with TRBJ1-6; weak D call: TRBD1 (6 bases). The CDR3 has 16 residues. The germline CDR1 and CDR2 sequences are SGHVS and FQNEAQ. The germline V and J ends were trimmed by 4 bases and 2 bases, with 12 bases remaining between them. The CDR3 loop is CASSSPGDTYNSPLHF. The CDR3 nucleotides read TGTGCCAGCAGCTCGCCCGGGGACACCTATAATTCACCCCTCCACTTT.

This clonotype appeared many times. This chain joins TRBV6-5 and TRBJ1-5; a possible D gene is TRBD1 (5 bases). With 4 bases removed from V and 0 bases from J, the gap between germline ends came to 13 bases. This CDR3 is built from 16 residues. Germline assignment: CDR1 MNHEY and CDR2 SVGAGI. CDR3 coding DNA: TGTGCCAGCAGTTGGAGGCCGGGGGATAGCAATCAGCCCCAGCATTTT. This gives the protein CASSWRPGDSNQPQHF.

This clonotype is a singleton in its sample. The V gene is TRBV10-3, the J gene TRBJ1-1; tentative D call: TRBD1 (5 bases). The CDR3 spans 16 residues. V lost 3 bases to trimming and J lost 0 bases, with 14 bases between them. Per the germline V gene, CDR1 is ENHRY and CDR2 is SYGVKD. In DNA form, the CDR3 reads TGTGCCATCAGTGATGGCCCCGGGACCATGAACACTGAAGCTTTCTTT. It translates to CAISDGPGTMNTEAFF.

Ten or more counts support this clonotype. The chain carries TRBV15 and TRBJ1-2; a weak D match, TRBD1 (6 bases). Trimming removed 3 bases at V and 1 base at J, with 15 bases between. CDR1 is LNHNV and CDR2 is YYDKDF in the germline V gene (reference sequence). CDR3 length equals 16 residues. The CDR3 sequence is CATSRQDRFLNYGYTF. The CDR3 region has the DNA TGTGCCACCAGCAGGCAAGACAGGTTCCTTAACTATGGCTACACCTTC.

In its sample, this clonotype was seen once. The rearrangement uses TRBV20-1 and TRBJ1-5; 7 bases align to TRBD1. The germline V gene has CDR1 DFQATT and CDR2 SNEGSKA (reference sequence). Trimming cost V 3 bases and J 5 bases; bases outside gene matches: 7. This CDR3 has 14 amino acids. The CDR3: CSASTGEVHQPQHF. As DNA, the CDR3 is TGCAGTGCTAGCACAGGGGAGGTCCATCAGCCCCAGCATTTT.

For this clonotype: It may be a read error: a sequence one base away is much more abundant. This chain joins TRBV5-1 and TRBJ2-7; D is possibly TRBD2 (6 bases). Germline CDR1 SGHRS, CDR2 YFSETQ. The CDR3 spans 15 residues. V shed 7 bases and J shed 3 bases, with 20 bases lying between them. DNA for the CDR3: TGCGCCAGCGGCACCCAGGAGGGAGTCGTCTACGAGCAGTACTTC. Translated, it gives CASGTQEGVVYEQYF.

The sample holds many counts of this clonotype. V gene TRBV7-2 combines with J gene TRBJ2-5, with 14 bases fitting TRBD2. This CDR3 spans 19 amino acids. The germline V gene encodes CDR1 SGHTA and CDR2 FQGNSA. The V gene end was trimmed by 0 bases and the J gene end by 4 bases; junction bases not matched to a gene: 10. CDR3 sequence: CASSLAPGLAGATGETQYF. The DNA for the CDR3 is TGTGCCAGCAGCTTAGCTCCGGGACTAGCGGGAGCGACAGGAGAGACCCAGTACTTC.

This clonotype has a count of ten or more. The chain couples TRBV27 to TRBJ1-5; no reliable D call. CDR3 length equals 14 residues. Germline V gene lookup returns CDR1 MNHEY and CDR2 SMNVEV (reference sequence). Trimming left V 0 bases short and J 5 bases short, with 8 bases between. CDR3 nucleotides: TGTGCCAGCAGTTTATCGCAGAATTATCAGCCCCAGCATTTT. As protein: CASSLSQNYQPQHF.

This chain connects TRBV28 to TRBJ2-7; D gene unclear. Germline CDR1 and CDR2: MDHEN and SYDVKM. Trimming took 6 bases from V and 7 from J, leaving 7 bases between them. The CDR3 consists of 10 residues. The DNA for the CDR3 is TGTGCCAGCAGCCAGCAGGAGCAGTACTTC. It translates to CASSQQEQYF.

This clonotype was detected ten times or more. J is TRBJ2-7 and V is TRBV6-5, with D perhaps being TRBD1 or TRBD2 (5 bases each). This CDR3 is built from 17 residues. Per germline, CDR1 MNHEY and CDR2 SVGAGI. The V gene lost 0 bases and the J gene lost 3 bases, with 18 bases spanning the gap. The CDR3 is CASSYSRVGRVVYEQYF. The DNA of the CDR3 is TGTGCCAGCAGTTACTCGAGGGTTGGCAGGGTCGTCTACGAGCAGTACTTC.

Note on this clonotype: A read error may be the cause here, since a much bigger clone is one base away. The CDR3 DNA reads TGTGCCAGCAGCTGGACAGGGCTGTCCTCCTACGAGCAGTACTTC. Amino acids: CASSWTGLSSYEQYF. The chain joins TRBV7-2 to TRBJ2-7; 8 bases fit TRBD1. With V trimmed by 4 bases and J by 0 bases, 5 bases remained unmatched. The CDR3 totals 15 residues. Germline assignment: CDR1 SGHTA and CDR2 FQGNSA.

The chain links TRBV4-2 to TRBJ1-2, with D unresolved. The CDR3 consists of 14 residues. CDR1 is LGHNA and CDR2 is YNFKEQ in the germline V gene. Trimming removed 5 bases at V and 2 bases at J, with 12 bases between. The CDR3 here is CASSLNTGNYGYTF. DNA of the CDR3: TGTGCCAGCAGCTTAAACACCGGCAACTATGGCTACACCTTC.

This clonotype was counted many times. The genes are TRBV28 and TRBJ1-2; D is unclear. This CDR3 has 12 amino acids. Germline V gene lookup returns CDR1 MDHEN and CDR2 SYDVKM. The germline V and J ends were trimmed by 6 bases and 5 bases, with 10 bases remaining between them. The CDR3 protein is CASRARLYGYTF. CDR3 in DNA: TGTGCCAGCAGAGCGCGGCTTTATGGCTACACCTTC.

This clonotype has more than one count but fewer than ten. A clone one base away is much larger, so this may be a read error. The CDR3 DNA reads as TGCGCCAGCAGTGAAGGGCACTTCCAAGGGACCCAGTACTTC. Residues: CASSEGHFQGTQYF. This sequence joins TRBV10-1 and TRBJ2-5; no reliable D call. CDR1 is WNHNN, CDR2 SYGVQD, per germline (reference sequence). This CDR3 region has 14 residues.

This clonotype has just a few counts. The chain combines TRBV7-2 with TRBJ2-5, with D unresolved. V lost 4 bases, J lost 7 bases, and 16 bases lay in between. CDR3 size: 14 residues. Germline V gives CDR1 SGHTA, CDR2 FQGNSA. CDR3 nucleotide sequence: TGTGCCAGCAGCTCCCCTAGAGGTTTTGGGACCCAGTACTTC. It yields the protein CASSSPRGFGTQYF.

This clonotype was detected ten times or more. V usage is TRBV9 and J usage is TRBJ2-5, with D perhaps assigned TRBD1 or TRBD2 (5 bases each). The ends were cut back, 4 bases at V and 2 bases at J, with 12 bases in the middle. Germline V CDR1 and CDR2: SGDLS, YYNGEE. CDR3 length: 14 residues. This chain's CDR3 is CASSSGQAQETQYF. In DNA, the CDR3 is TGTGCCAGCAGCTCGGGGCAGGCACAAGAGACCCAGTACTTC.